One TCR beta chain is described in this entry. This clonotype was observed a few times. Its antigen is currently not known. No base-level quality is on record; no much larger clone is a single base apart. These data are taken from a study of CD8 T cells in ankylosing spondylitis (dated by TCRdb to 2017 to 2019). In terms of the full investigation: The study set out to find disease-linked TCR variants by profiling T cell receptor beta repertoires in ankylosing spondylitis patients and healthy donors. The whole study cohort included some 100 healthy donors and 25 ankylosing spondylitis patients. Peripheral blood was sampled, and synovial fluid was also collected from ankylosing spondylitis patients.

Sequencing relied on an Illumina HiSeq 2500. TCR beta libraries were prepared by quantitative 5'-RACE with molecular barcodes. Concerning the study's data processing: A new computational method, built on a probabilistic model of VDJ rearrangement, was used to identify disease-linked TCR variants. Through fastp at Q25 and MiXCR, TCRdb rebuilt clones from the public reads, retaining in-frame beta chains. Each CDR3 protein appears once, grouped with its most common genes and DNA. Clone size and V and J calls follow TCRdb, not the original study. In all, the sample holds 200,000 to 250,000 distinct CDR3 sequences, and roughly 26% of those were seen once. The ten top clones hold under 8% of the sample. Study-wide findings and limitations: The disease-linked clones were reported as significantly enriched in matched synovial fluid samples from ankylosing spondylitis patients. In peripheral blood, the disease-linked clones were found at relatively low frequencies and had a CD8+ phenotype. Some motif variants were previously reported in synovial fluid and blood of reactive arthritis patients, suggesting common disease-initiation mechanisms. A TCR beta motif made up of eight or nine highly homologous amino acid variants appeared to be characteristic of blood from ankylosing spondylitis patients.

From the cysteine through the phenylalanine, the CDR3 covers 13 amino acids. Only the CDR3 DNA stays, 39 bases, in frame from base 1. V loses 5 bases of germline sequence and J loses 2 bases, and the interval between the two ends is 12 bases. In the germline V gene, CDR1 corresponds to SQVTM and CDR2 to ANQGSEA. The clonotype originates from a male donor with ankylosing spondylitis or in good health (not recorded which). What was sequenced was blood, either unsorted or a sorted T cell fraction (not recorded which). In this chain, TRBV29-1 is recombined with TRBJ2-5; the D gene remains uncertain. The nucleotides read TGCAGCGTTCGACTTGGCAGTCAAGAGACCCAGTACTTC. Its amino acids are CSVRLGSQETQYF.